The source of this T cell receptor (beta chain) is a study of tumor-infiltrating lymphocytes in localized non-small cell lung cancer. Across the whole study: Resected tumor was paired with non-adjacent uninvolved lung from the same patient. Broader study findings: Different pieces of the same tissue were used for each assay. Tumors had more T cell infiltration than uninvolved lung, per TCRbeta sequencing and CD3 counts.

There are 13 residues in the CDR3. Germline values: CDR1 SGHRS, CDR2 YFSETQ. V was pared by 3 bases and J by 8 bases, with 12 bases between. As to this clone: Its cognate antigen is unknown.

Assay used: immunoSEQ multiplex PCR; TCRdb lists only in-frame clones, some missing. In the table there are about 6,700 clones, over 65% of which are singletons. The clonotype was recovered from a human donor with non-small cell lung cancer. Sequences were obtained from uninvolved lung tissue not adjacent to the tumor. The chain uses TRBV5-1 and TRBJ2-4, with D tentatively TRBD2 (6 bases). The DNA of the CDR3 is TGCGCCAGCAGCTCGGGGACTTCAGACATTCAGTACTTC. Amino acids: CASSSGTSDIQYF. The variable domain in full, with the rest retrieved from reference TRBV5-1 and TRBJ2-4, is KAGVTQTPRYLIKTRGQQVTLSCSPISGHRSVSWYQQTPGQGLQFLFEYFSETQRNKGNFPGRFSGRQFSNSRSEMNVSTLELGDSALYLCASSSGTSDIQYFGAGTRLSVL.